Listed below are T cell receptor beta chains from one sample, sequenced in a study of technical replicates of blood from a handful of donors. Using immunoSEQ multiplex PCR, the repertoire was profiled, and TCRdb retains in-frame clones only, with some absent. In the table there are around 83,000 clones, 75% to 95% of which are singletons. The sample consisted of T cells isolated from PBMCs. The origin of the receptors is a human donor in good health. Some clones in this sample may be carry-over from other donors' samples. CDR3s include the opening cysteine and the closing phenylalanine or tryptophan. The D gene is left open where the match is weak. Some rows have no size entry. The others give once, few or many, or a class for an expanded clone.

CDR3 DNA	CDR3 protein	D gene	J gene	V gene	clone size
TGTGCCAGCAGCGGACTGCCGAACACCGGGGAGCTGTTTTTT	CASSGLPNTGELFF	NA	TRBJ2-2	TRBV6-5	NA
TGTGCCAGCAGTCTCTCAGGGGGCCTGGACACCGGGGAGCTGTTTTTT	CASSLSGGLDTGELFF	TRBD1	TRBJ2-2	TRBV6-6	NA
TGCGCCAGCAGCTTGGTCGAGGGACAGGGGAAAAACATTCAGTACTTC	CASSLVEGQGKNIQYF	TRBD1	TRBJ2-4	TRBV5-1	once
TGTGCCAGCAGCTTTGAAGCCGATTGGGAAAAACTGTTTTTT	CASSFEADWEKLFF	NA	TRBJ1-4	TRBV7-2	NA
TGTGCCAGCTCACCCGACGGGAGCTCTGGAAACACCATATATTTT	CASSPDGSSGNTIYF	NA	TRBJ1-3	TRBV18	NA
TGCAGCGTCGACGCAGGGGCAAAGGATGAAAAACTGTTTTTT	CSVDAGAKDEKLFF	NA	TRBJ1-4	TRBV29-1	NA
TGCGCCAGCAGCCATTCCGGGACAGGGGGTACTGAAGCTTTCTTT	CASSHSGTGGTEAFF	TRBD1	TRBJ1-1	TRBV4-3	NA
TGTGCCAGCAGCTTCCCTACCACCGGGGAGCTGTTTTTT	CASSFPTTGELFF	NA	TRBJ2-2	TRBV5-4	once
TGTGCCAGCAGTCCATCTACAGGGGAACGATACTACGAGCAGTACTTC	CASSPSTGERYYEQYF	TRBD1	TRBJ2-7	TRBV27	NA
TGTGCCTGGACGGCGGGACAGGGAACCGGGGAGCTGTTTTTT	CAWTAGQGTGELFF	TRBD1	TRBJ2-2	TRBV30	once
TGTGCCAGCAGTAGATACACTAACAGGGTAGTGTCAACTAATGAAAAACTGTTTTTT	CASSRYTNRVVSTNEKLFF	NA	TRBJ1-4	TRBV28	NA
TGTGCCTGGAGTCTGGGACTAGCCCGGGAGACCCAGTACTTC	CAWSLGLARETQYF	TRBD2	TRBJ2-5	TRBV30	NA
TGTGCCAGTGTAGCGGGAGGGTCTAACACCGGGGAGCTGTTTTTT	CASVAGGSNTGELFF	TRBD2	TRBJ2-2	TRBV2	NA
TGTGCCAGCAGCTTAGGGGCCGTGGAGGGTAGGAATGGCTACACCTTC	CASSLGAVEGRNGYTF	NA	TRBJ1-2	TRBV7-8	NA
TGCGCCAGCAGCCGAACCCCGGGACAGGGGTCCGAGCAGTACTTC	CASSRTPGQGSEQYF	TRBD1	TRBJ2-7	TRBV4-1	NA
TGTGCCAGCAGTGAAGATTCGGACAGGGGGCGCGGTTCTAATGAAAAACTGTTTTTT	CASSEDSDRGRGSNEKLFF	TRBD1	TRBJ1-4	TRBV6-1	NA
TGCAGTGCTACCTGGACAGGGGAGCAGTTCTTC	CSATWTGEQFF	TRBD1	TRBJ2-1	TRBV20-1	NA
TGTGCCAGCAGGCTTCCCCGGGACTATTCCTACGAGCAGTACTTC	CASRLPRDYSYEQYF	TRBD2	TRBJ2-7	TRBV6-6	NA
TGCAGTGCTACGGGGGAGCATGGCTACACCTTC	CSATGEHGYTF	NA	TRBJ1-2	TRBV20-1	NA
TGTGCCAGCAGCTTGCGACTAGCGGGACCCACCGGGGAGCTGTTTTTT	CASSLRLAGPTGELFF	TRBD2	TRBJ2-2	TRBV7-6	NA
TGCGCCAGCAGCCAGGGACAGGGGAACTATGGCTACACCTTC	CASSQGQGNYGYTF	TRBD1	TRBJ1-2	TRBV5-1	NA
TGTGCCAGCAGTGAAAAAACGGGGAATGTCGTCGATGAGCAGTTCTTC	CASSEKTGNVVDEQFF	NA	TRBJ2-1	TRBV25-1	NA
TGTGCCAGCAGTTTAACTGCGGGAGGGTACAATGAGCAGTTCTTC	CASSLTAGGYNEQFF	TRBD2	TRBJ2-1	TRBV27	NA
TGCGCCAGCAGCCCTTCCCCCGGGCGGGAGATGACAGATACGCAGTATTTT	CASSPSPGREMTDTQYF	TRBD2	TRBJ2-3	TRBV5-1	once
TGTGCCAGCAGTCCCAACGGGGTGAACACTGAAGCTTTCTTT	CASSPNGVNTEAFF	NA	TRBJ1-1	TRBV7-2	NA
TGCGCCAGCAGCCGCTTCCCGGGACAGGGCTACGAGCAGTACTTC	CASSRFPGQGYEQYF	TRBD1	TRBJ2-7	TRBV4-3	NA
TGTGCCAGCAGTTATAGGGAAGCAGGGCAGCCCCAGCATTTT	CASSYREAGQPQHF	NA	TRBJ1-5	TRBV6-6	NA
TGTGCCAGCAGCGAGGGACTGAGCAATCAGCCCCAGCATTTT	CASSEGLSNQPQHF	NA	TRBJ1-5	TRBV7-6	NA
TGTGCCACTAACACAGGGACCTCTAACTATGGCTACACCTTC	CATNTGTSNYGYTF	NA	TRBJ1-2	TRBV19	once
TGTGCCAGCAGCTTCGGGACAGGGACCTACGAGCAGTACTTC	CASSFGTGTYEQYF	TRBD1	TRBJ2-7	TRBV7-8	NA
TGTGCCAGCAGCTTGTTCAGGGCTCGGGGGGGGAATTACGAGCAGTACTTC	CASSLFRARGGNYEQYF	TRBD2	TRBJ2-7	TRBV5-8	NA
TGTGCCAGCAGCGACATGAGCGGGACCACAGATACGCAGTATTTT	CASSDMSGTTDTQYF	TRBD2	TRBJ2-3	TRBV7-9	NA
TGTGCCAGCTCACCATTCGCTAGAGTCTCCTCCTACGAGCAGTACTTC	CASSPFARVSSYEQYF	NA	TRBJ2-7	TRBV18	NA
TGTGCCAGCAGCGCCGGGACTTTCAATCAGCCCCAGCATTTT	CASSAGTFNQPQHF	NA	TRBJ1-5	TRBV7-9	NA
TGTGCCAGTAGTGGGGGGGGTGGTCAGCCCCAGCATTTT	CASSGGGGQPQHF	NA	TRBJ1-5	TRBV19	NA
TGTGCCAGTAGTACTAGCAATACCTACGAGCAGTACTTC	CASSTSNTYEQYF	NA	TRBJ2-7	TRBV19	NA
TGTGCCAGCGGGGGGAGCTATGGCTACACCTTC	CASGGSYGYTF	NA	TRBJ1-2	TRBV7-9	NA
TGTGCCAGCAAGCGGGAACAGTTCTACGAGCAGTACTTC	CASKREQFYEQYF	TRBD2	TRBJ2-7	TRBV2	once
TGTGCCAGCTCACCTATGGGACAGCTCTATGGCTACACCTTC	CASSPMGQLYGYTF	TRBD1	TRBJ1-2	TRBV18	once
TGCAGCGTTGCGGGGGGTTTACACAATGAGCAGTTCTTC	CSVAGGLHNEQFF	TRBD2	TRBJ2-1	TRBV29-1	NA
TGTGCCAGCAGCACGACAGGGGATAACAATCAGCCCCAGCATTTT	CASSTTGDNNQPQHF	TRBD1	TRBJ1-5	TRBV6-5	NA
TGTGCCACGTGGGGGCCGGGACTAGCGGGAGGTTTGGAGACCCAGTACTTC	CATWGPGLAGGLETQYF	TRBD2	TRBJ2-5	TRBV15	NA
TGCGCCAGCAGCCAAGAGGGGCATGAAGCTTTCTTT	CASSQEGHEAFF	NA	TRBJ1-1	TRBV4-3	NA
TGTGCCAGCAGCCCTTACGTACTCCGTCCAGGATCAACTAATGAAAAACTGTTTTTT	CASSPYVLRPGSTNEKLFF	NA	TRBJ1-4	TRBV27	NA
TGTGCCAGTCGACAGGGATCGGAAGCTTTCTTT	CASRQGSEAFF	TRBD1	TRBJ1-1	TRBV19	NA
TGTGCCAGCAGCCTCGGACAGGGGGAAGAGACCCAGTACTTC	CASSLGQGEETQYF	TRBD1	TRBJ2-5	TRBV11-3	once
TGTGCCAGCAGCTTAAATTGGGGCAGGGAAACTAGCACAGATACGCAGTATTTT	CASSLNWGRETSTDTQYF	NA	TRBJ2-3	TRBV7-8	NA
TGTGCCAGCAGCCAAGAGGTCCGGGGGAATGCCTACGAGCAGTACTTC	CASSQEVRGNAYEQYF	NA	TRBJ2-7	TRBV7-2	NA
TGTGCCAGCAGCGCCGGGACTACCCCCAACTCTGGGGCCAACGTCCTGACTTTC	CASSAGTTPNSGANVLTF	TRBD2	TRBJ2-6	TRBV9	NA
TGTGCCAGCAGCCTCGACAGCAACTCTGGAAACACCATATATTTT	CASSLDSNSGNTIYF	NA	TRBJ1-3	TRBV7-2	NA